This T cell receptor (beta chain) was recorded in a study of control samples from healthy donors and cancer patients. Produced via immunoSEQ multiplex PCR; TCRdb's table is partial and in-frame only. This table has around 100,000 clones, more than 85% appearing once. This CDR3 has 12 amino acids. CDR1 is SEHNR and CDR2 is FQNEAQ in the germline V gene (reference sequence). V was clipped by 8 bases and J by 4 bases, with 11 bases between them. The sample taken for sequencing was PBMCs. The origin of this receptor is a man between 60 and 70 years old with lung cancer. The V gene is TRBV7-9, the J gene TRBJ2-5, with D perhaps TRBD2 (5 bases). The CDR3 region is CASSGAVETQYF. The CDR3 DNA reads as TGTGCCAGCTCCGGAGCGGTAGAGACCCAGTACTTC.